Each of the 32 T cell receptor beta chains below was sequenced from the same sample in a study of T cell repertoires in cytomegalovirus infection. Using its own MiXCR run on the reads, TCRdb lists one record per CDR3 protein. The table has under 200,000 distinct CDR3 sequences, 28% seen once. Sequenced input: PBMCs. The source is a human donor in good health (CMV status not recorded). Some clones in this sample may be carry-over from other donors' samples.

This clonotype was picked up a small number of times. The V gene is TRBV29-1, the J gene TRBJ1-2; TRBD1 agrees at 8 bases. V lost 7 bases to trimming and J lost 6 bases; unmatched junction nucleotides: 4. The CDR3 length is 11 residues. The germline CDR1 and CDR2 sequences are SQVTM and ANQGSEA. The CDR3 region is CSAQGADGYTF. DNA of the CDR3: TGCAGCGCCCAGGGGGCGGATGGCTACACCTTC.

This clonotype was counted ten times or more. CDR3 in DNA: TGTGCCAGCAGCCACCGGACAGGGGACGCCTACGAGCAGTACTTC. As protein: CASSHRTGDAYEQYF. The chain uses TRBV7-2 and TRBJ2-7, with TRBD1 matching 9 bases. V was clipped by 5 bases and J by 2 bases; unmatched bases: 7. CDR3 length: 15 residues. CDR1 is SGHTA and CDR2 is FQGNSA in the germline V gene. Supplemented by reference TRBV7-2 and TRBJ2-7, the full variable domain reads GAGVSQSPSNKVTEKGKDVELRCDPISGHTALYWYRQSLGQGLEFLIYFQGNSAPDKSGLPSDRFSAERTGGSVSTLTIQRTQQEDSAVYLCASSHRTGDAYEQYFGPGTRLTVT.

This clonotype was observed once. A much larger clone differs from this one at a single base, so this may be a read error. This chain connects TRBV7-2 to TRBJ2-7, with 10 bases that match TRBD1. V gave up 2 bases and J gave up 2 bases; unmatched junction bases: 6. Per the germline V gene, CDR1 is SGHTA and CDR2 is FQGNSA. The CDR3 covers 16 residues. Here the CDR3 reads CASSLSEGTGAYEQYF. The CDR3 DNA reads TGTGCCAGCAGCTTATCGGAGGGGACAGGGGCCTACGAGCAGTACTTC.

Only a few counts were recorded for this clonotype. The chain recombines TRBV6-5 with TRBJ1-2; D gene unclear. Between the trimmed V and J ends, which lost 0 bases and 5 bases, there was a span of 13 bases. The CDR3 length is 15 residues. The germline V gene has CDR1 MNHEY and CDR2 SVGAGI. CDR3 loop: CASSYSGLTVYGYTF. DNA of the CDR3: TGTGCCAGCAGTTACTCTGGGCTCACCGTGTATGGCTACACCTTC.

The sample holds one count of this clonotype. The chain recombines TRBV20-1 with TRBJ2-2; TRBD2 matches at 8 bases. This CDR3 has 14 residues. Germline V gene lookup returns CDR1 DFQATT and CDR2 SNEGSKA (reference sequence). V shed 4 bases and J 1 base; nucleotides not matched to a gene: 2. The CDR3 reads CSAKTSGNTGELFF. DNA of the CDR3: TGCAGTGCTAAAACTAGCGGGAACACCGGGGAGCTGTTTTTT.

CDR3 nucleotides: TGTGCCAGCAGTGACGGGCAGGCCAACTATGGCTACACCTTC. This sequence encodes CASSDGQANYGYTF. The chain employs TRBV2 and TRBJ1-2; D gene uncertain. The CDR3 is 14 amino acids. Trimming cost V 3 bases and J 2 bases, with 10 bases left between them. Germline V lookup: CDR1 SNHLY, CDR2 FYNNEI.

This clonotype was seen ten or more times. This chain links TRBV7-8 with TRBJ2-5; possible D gene TRBD2, 5 bases. The V end lost 3 bases, the J end lost 4 bases, and 15 bases lay between the germline ends. The CDR3 consists of 15 residues. Germline V gene data show CDR1 as SGHVS and CDR2 as FQNEAQ. CDR3 sequence reads: CASSFPGSGVETQYF. The DNA of the CDR3 is TGTGCCAGCAGCTTCCCGGGATCCGGGGTAGAGACCCAGTACTTC.

Points on this clonotype: With a much larger clone just one base away, this may be a read error. The CDR3 loop reads CASSLPGQGPDTQYF. Written as DNA, the CDR3 is TGTGCCAGCAGCCTACCGGGACAGGGACCAGATACGCAGTATTTT. The V and J genes are TRBV6-2 or TRBV6-3 and TRBJ2-3; 9 bases are shared with TRBD1. The V gene end was trimmed by 6 bases and the J gene end by 4 bases; junction bases not matched to a gene: 8. The germline V gene encodes CDR1 MNHEY and CDR2 SVGEGT. The CDR3 contains 15 residues.

The rearrangement joins TRBV20-1 to TRBJ2-7; 9 bases fit TRBD1. From germline, CDR1 is DFQATT and CDR2 SNEGSKA (reference sequence). This CDR3 has 14 residues. The J segment lost 2 bases and the V segment lost 5 bases, leaving 7 bases of the junction unmatched. CDR3: CSASPTGGAYEQYF. As DNA, the CDR3 is TGCAGTGCTTCTCCGACAGGGGGGGCCTACGAGCAGTACTTC.

The rearrangement uses TRBV7-2 and TRBJ2-7, with a tentative D call TRBD2 (5 bases). The V gene's germline CDR1 is SGHTA and CDR2 FQGNSA. There are 15 residues in the CDR3. Trimming left V 5 bases short and J 4 bases short, with 18 bases between. The CDR3 loop is CASSGPAGLDYEQYF. CDR3 in DNA: TGTGCCAGCAGCGGCCCGGCGGGTTTAGATTACGAGCAGTACTTC.

The chain is built from TRBV28 and TRBJ1-2; 7 bases fit TRBD1. The CDR3 runs 12 residues. The V gene's germline CDR1 is MDHEN and CDR2 SYDVKM. Unmatched junction bases numbered 5, after V lost 10 bases and J lost 3 bases. The CDR3 reads CATETGDYGYTF. The CDR3 DNA reads TGTGCCACCGAAACAGGGGACTATGGCTACACCTTC.

Only a few counts were recorded for this clonotype. The chain links TRBV7-3 to TRBJ2-3; D is possibly TRBD2 (6 bases). The CDR3 is 14 residues long. Germline lookup yields CDR1 SGHTA and CDR2 FQGTGA. Trimming removed 6 bases at V and 4 bases at J, with 14 bases between. This CDR3 reads CASSGRSAPDTQYF. CDR3 DNA: TGTGCCAGCAGTGGGAGGAGCGCCCCAGATACGCAGTATTTT.

This clonotype has ten or more counts. The rearrangement uses TRBV7-2 and TRBJ1-2; 9 bases fit TRBD1. CDR3 length equals 15 residues. CDR1 is SGHTA, CDR2 FQGNSA, per germline. The J segment lost 2 bases and the V segment lost 5 bases, leaving 6 bases of the junction unmatched. The CDR3 nucleotides are TGTGCCAGCAGCCAAGGACAGGGGTCGAACTATGGCTACACCTTC. Protein: CASSQGQGSNYGYTF.

This clonotype was counted many times. The rearrangement links TRBV7-2 to TRBJ1-5, with D possibly being TRBD1 (5 bases). The V gene's germline CDR1 is SGHTA and CDR2 FQGNSA. Trimming took off 5 bases at V and 1 base at J, with 15 bases between the two ends. The CDR3 extends over 16 amino acids. This chain's CDR3 is CASSRRGTGSNQPQHF. The CDR3 DNA reads TGTGCCAGCAGCAGAAGAGGGACGGGGAGCAATCAGCCCCAGCATTTT.

The rearrangement joins TRBV28 to TRBJ1-2; 9 positions agree with TRBD1. The CDR3 spans 13 residues. Germline V gene lookup returns CDR1 MDHEN and CDR2 SYDVKM. V dropped 8 bases and J dropped 5; count of bases not matched to a gene: 6. CDR3 nucleotides: TGTGCCAGCGGGACAGGGACAGAATATGGCTACACCTTC. Its protein product is CASGTGTEYGYTF.

This clonotype was detected a few times. This chain links TRBV7-2 with TRBJ1-5, with 9 bases matching TRBD1. V trimming: 5 bases; J trimming: 7 bases; junction bases outside the gene matches: 9. This CDR3 is 15 amino acids long. Germline CDR1 is SGHTA and CDR2 is FQGNSA. CDR3 region: CASSPEGQGGQPQHF. In DNA, the CDR3 is TGTGCCAGCAGCCCGGAGGGACAGGGAGGACAGCCCCAGCATTTT.

The rearrangement links TRBV25-1 to TRBJ2-7; D gene unclear. Looked up from germline, CDR1 is MGHDK and CDR2 is SYGVNS. The CDR3 consists of 13 residues. The germline V and J ends were trimmed by 4 bases and 0 bases, with 7 bases remaining between them. As DNA, the CDR3 is TGTGCCAGCAGTGGTAGGAGCTCCTACGAGCAGTACTTC. Protein product: CASSGRSSYEQYF.

The CDR3 DNA sequence: TGTGCCAGCAGTGGAGGCGTCCACCTCGGAACCCAGCATTTT. The encoded protein is CASSGGVHLGTQHF. The gene calls are TRBV2 and TRBJ1-5; D not resolved. Deletions cut 4 bases from V and 11 bases from J, with 18 bases between. The CDR3 spans 14 residues. From germline, CDR1 is SNHLY and CDR2 FYNNEI.

The sample holds a few counts of this clonotype. This chain links TRBV5-1 with TRBJ1-1; 9 bases align to TRBD1. Germline V gene lookup returns CDR1 SGHRS and CDR2 YFSETQ. V was clipped by 4 bases and J by 6 bases; unmatched bases: 10. The CDR3 is 15 residues long. Here the CDR3 DNA reads TGCGCCAGCAGCGTTCCGGGACAGGGAAAACCTGAAGCTTTCTTT. Its protein product is CASSVPGQGKPEAFF.

This chain joins TRBV12-3 or TRBV12-4 and TRBJ1-5; no clear D. CDR3 size: 13 residues. Trimming took 3 bases from V and 4 from J, leaving 7 bases between them. The CDR3 nucleotides are TGTGCCAGCAGTTTCAGATTAAATCAGCCCCAGCATTTT. Translated, it gives CASSFRLNQPQHF.

The rearrangement links TRBV7-2 to TRBJ2-1, with 14 bases aligning to TRBD2. Germline loops: CDR1 SGHTA, CDR2 FQGNSA. V lost 5 bases, J lost 12 bases, and 6 bases stayed unmatched. This CDR3 spans 14 amino acids. The CDR3 DNA reads as TGTGCCAGCAGCCCAGGACTAGCGGGGGGCCTGCAGTTCTTC. Translating gives CASSPGLAGGLQFF. The complete variable domain, with remaining parts taken from reference TRBV7-2 and TRBJ2-1, reads GAGVSQSPSNKVTEKGKDVELRCDPISGHTALYWYRQSLGQGLEFLIYFQGNSAPDKSGLPSDRFSAERTGGSVSTLTIQRTQQEDSAVYLCASSPGLAGGLQFFGPGTRLTVL.

The chain links TRBV19 to TRBJ1-2; TRBD1 agrees at 8 bases. CDR1 and CDR2 (germline): LNHDA, SQIVND (reference sequence). This CDR3 spans 14 amino acids. The V and J ends lost 3 bases and 7 bases, in that order; junction bases with no gene match: 7. CDR3 in amino acids: CASSIKTGAGGYTF. CDR3 in DNA: TGTGCCAGTAGTATTAAGACAGGGGCGGGTGGCTACACCTTC.

This clonotype occurred a few times. This chain uses TRBV29-1 with TRBJ2-1; weak D call: TRBD2 (6 bases). The CDR3 runs to 17 residues. Per the germline V gene, CDR1 is SQVTM and CDR2 is ANQGSEA. Trimming took off 2 bases at V and 4 bases at J, with 21 bases between the two ends. The CDR3 region has the DNA TGCAGCGTTGAAACCTCCGACTGGGTGGGGGGATACAATGAGCAGTTCTTC. Amino acids: CSVETSDWVGGYNEQFF.

The rearrangement links TRBV7-9 to TRBJ2-5, with TRBD1 identical over 10 bases. V lost 5 bases and J lost 0; bases outside the gene matches: 6. The CDR3 consists of 16 residues. Germline assignment: CDR1 SEHNR and CDR2 FQNEAQ (reference sequence). The CDR3 DNA reads TGTGCCAGCAGCCTGGGGACAGGGGCGTACCAAGAGACCCAGTACTTC. Amino acids: CASSLGTGAYQETQYF.

This sequence joins TRBV11-3 and TRBJ2-7; 11 positions agree with TRBD2. The CDR3 runs 15 residues. J lost 5 bases, V lost 1 base, and 4 bases had no gene match. Looked up from germline, CDR1 is SGHNT and CDR2 is YENEEA. The DNA of the CDR3 is TGTGCCAGCAGCTTAGGGACTAGCGGGTCAGACGAGCAGTACTTC. Translated: CASSLGTSGSDEQYF.

This clonotype appeared many times. This chain joins TRBV7-2 and TRBJ1-6; D not resolved. This CDR3 has 13 amino acids. V was shortened by 5 bases and J by 7 bases, with 9 bases between the two germline ends. Germline V gives CDR1 SGHTA, CDR2 FQGNSA. CDR3 region: CASSLNRNSPLHF. DNA for the CDR3: TGTGCCAGCAGCCTCAACCGGAATTCACCCCTCCACTTT.

This clonotype was found a few times. At one end, the junction sequence differs from germline, possibly due to a read error. The rearrangement links TRBV7-7 to TRBJ2-3; 10 bases line up with TRBD1. CDR3 length: 18 residues. Germline loops: CDR1 SSHAT, CDR2 FNYEAQ (reference sequence). The CDR3 coding sequence is TGTGCTAGCAGCGAGAATTCTGGACAGGGGGATCTTGGGGATACGCAGTATTTT. Translating it yields CASSENSGQGDLGDTQYF.

CDR3 amino acids: CASSSTVRPGAFF. In DNA form, the CDR3 reads TGTGCCAGCAGTTCCACCGTTCGTCCAGGAGCTTTCTTT. The genes are TRBV6-2 or TRBV6-3 and TRBJ1-1; D ambiguous. Trimming stripped 4 bases from V and 10 bases from J, with 16 bases between. Germline values: CDR1 MNHEY, CDR2 SVGEGT. CDR3 length: 13 residues.

This clonotype was recorded a few times. The chain links TRBV7-9 to TRBJ1-1; possibly TRBD1 for D (5 bases). Germline CDR1 and CDR2: SEHNR and FQNEAQ (reference sequence). V was shortened by 1 base and J by 2 bases, with 11 bases between the two germline ends. This CDR3 spans 15 amino acids. The CDR3 region is CASSLDRGVNTEAFF. The CDR3 DNA reads TGTGCCAGCAGCTTAGACCGAGGGGTTAACACTGAAGCTTTCTTT.

This clonotype was counted a few times. The chain recombines TRBV2 with TRBJ1-6; D is ambiguous. Trimming pared 6 bases from V and 8 bases from J, leaving 11 bases between. CDR1 SNHLY and CDR2 FYNNEI come from the germline V gene. CDR3 size: 13 residues. CDR3 bases: TGTGCCAGCAGAGGACGGGGAGATTCACCCCTCCACTTT. It translates to CASRGRGDSPLHF.

This chain links TRBV15 with TRBJ1-6; 7 nucleotides agree with TRBD1. The CDR3 extends over 15 amino acids. Trimming cost V 3 bases and J 9 bases; bases outside gene matches: 8. Germline lookup yields CDR1 LNHNV and CDR2 YYDKDF (reference sequence). DNA for the CDR3: TGTGCCACCAGCAGTTCCGACAGGGAGCTTTCACCCCTCCACTTT. It yields the protein CATSSSDRELSPLHF.

This clonotype has at least ten counts. The J gene is TRBJ1-6, the V gene TRBV7-8, with 7 bases identical to TRBD1. The germline V gene encodes CDR1 SGHVS and CDR2 FQNEAQ. The V segment lost 5 bases and the J segment 5 bases; nucleotides outside the gene matches: 6. CDR3 length: 15 amino acids. In DNA form, the CDR3 reads TGTGCCAGCAGCCCGACTGGGACAGATAATTCACCCCTCCACTTT. Translation gives CASSPTGTDNSPLHF.